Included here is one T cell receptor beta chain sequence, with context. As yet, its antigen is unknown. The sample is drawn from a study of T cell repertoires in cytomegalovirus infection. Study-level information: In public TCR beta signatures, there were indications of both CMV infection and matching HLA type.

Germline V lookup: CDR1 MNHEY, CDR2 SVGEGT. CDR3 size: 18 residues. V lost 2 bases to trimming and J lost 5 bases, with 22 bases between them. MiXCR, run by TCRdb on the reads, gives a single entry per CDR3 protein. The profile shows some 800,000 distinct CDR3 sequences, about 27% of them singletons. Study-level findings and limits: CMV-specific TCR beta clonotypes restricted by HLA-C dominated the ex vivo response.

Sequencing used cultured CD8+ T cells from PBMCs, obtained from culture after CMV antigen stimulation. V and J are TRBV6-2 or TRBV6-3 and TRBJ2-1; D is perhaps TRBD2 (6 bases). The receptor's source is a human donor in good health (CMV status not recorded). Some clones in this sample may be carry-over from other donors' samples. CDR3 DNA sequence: TGTGCCAGCAGTTACGGGACTGTAGCCGTCTTGCCTAACAATGAGCAGTTCTTC. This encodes CASSYGTVAVLPNNEQFF.